Below are 10 T cell receptor beta chains sequenced from a single sample in a study of shared clonotypes between healthy human individuals. Clones were read by immunoSEQ multiplex PCR, and TCRdb kept only the in-frame ones, dropping some. In the table there are fewer than 2.5 million clones, over 85% of which are singletons. Sequenced input: naive CD4+ T cells from PBMCs. The subset denotes: CD45RA+ positively selected. These receptors were collected from a man younger than 35 in good health. Some clones in this sample may be carry-over from other donors' samples.

The chain has TRBV9 and TRBJ2-5; unclear D gene. The CDR3 loop spans 13 amino acids. V was cut by 4 bases and J by 4 bases, with 11 bases left in between. Looked up from germline, CDR1 is SGDLS and CDR2 is YYNGEE. The CDR3 bases are TGTGCCAGCAGCCTCATGGTTACAGAGACCCAGTACTTC. It specifies CASSLMVTETQYF.

For this clone: The sample has other DNA sequences that encode this CDR3 too. V gene TRBV7-9 combines with J gene TRBJ2-7, with unresolved D. V shed 3 bases and J shed 4 bases, with 4 bases lying between them. The germline V gene has CDR1 SEHNR and CDR2 FQNEAQ (reference sequence). CDR3 length equals 11 residues. The CDR3 region is CASSLQYEQYF. The CDR3, as DNA: TGTGCCAGCAGCTTGCAGTACGAGCAGTACTTC.

This sequence joins TRBV15 and TRBJ2-7, with TRBD1 matching over 8 bases. The CDR3 totals 16 residues. V shed 1 base and J 2 bases; nucleotides not matched to a gene: 7. Germline CDR1 LNHNV, CDR2 YYDKDF (reference sequence). CDR3 in DNA: TGTGCCACCAGCAGAGCAACAGGGGGAATCGCCTACGAGCAGTACTTC. This gives the protein CATSRATGGIAYEQYF.

This rearrangement joins TRBV7-2 to TRBJ2-1; TRBD1 aligns across 10 bases. Trimming removed 0 bases from V and 5 bases from J; junction bases left unmatched: 4. This CDR3 spans 16 amino acids. Germline V gene sequence: CDR1 SGHTA, CDR2 FQGNSA. The CDR3 region is CASSLAMGQGNNEQFF. CDR3 in DNA: TGTGCCAGCAGCTTAGCGATGGGACAGGGGAACAATGAGCAGTTCTTC.

The rearrangement uses TRBV6-9 and TRBJ2-1; maybe TRBD1 (7 bases). V shed 6 bases and J shed 5 bases, with 26 bases lying between them. The CDR3 totals 18 residues. Germline CDR1 is MNHGY and CDR2 is SVAAGI. The CDR3 region is CASSPQGVVGLPHNEQFF. The CDR3 DNA follows: TGTGCCAGCAGCCCCCAGGGGGTGGTGGGACTGCCCCACAATGAGCAGTTCTTC.

This clone was observed once. V usage is TRBV5-6 and J usage is TRBJ1-1; TRBD1 matches at 9 bases. Germline loops: CDR1 SGHDT, CDR2 YYEEEE. The CDR3 extends over 18 amino acids. The J segment lost 3 bases and the V segment lost 6 bases, leaving 18 bases of the junction unmatched. The DNA of the CDR3 is TGTGCCAGCATCAAAGGGAGGGCCACAGGGGGCAGGTACACTGAAGCTTTCTTT. It specifies CASIKGRATGGRYTEAFF.

Concerning this clone: The same CDR3 can be traced to other DNA sequences in this sample. V gene TRBV5-1 combines with J gene TRBJ1-4; 8 nucleotides agree with TRBD1. J lost 3 bases, V lost 4 bases, and 5 bases had no gene match. Germline V lookup: CDR1 SGHRS, CDR2 YFSETQ. This CDR3 is built from 15 residues. In DNA form, the CDR3 reads TGCGCCAGCAGCGCTACAGGGGGATCTAATGAAAAACTGTTTTTT. Protein product: CASSATGGSNEKLFF.

The gene calls are TRBV12-5 and TRBJ1-2; D unclear. The V gene's germline CDR1 is LGHNT and CDR2 FRNRAP. Trimming cost V 6 bases and J 4 bases, with 12 bases left between them. The CDR3 contains 13 residues. As DNA, the CDR3 is TGTGCTAGTGGAACAGAAAATTTCTATGGCTACACCTTC. Translated: CASGTENFYGYTF.

This clone was picked up one time. The rearrangement links TRBV19 to TRBJ1-1; 7 nucleotides align to TRBD1. Germline V gene lookup returns CDR1 LNHDA and CDR2 SQIVND (reference sequence). Unmatched junction bases numbered 13, after V lost 3 bases and J lost 6 bases. The CDR3 loop spans 16 amino acids. The CDR3 loop is CASSIANRGWPPEAFF. The CDR3 DNA reads as TGTGCCAGTAGTATCGCCAACAGGGGCTGGCCCCCTGAAGCTTTCTTT.

V and J are TRBV27 and TRBJ2-5; 12 bases line up with TRBD1. The CDR3 spans 15 residues. The J segment lost 4 bases and the V segment lost 4 bases, leaving 4 bases of the junction unmatched. CDR1 and CDR2 from the germline V gene are MNHEY and SMNVEV (reference sequence). In DNA, the CDR3 is TGTGCCAGCAGTTCGGGACAGGGGGCTGTAGAGACCCAGTACTTC. Its protein product is CASSSGQGAVETQYF.